This section outlines one T cell receptor (beta chain) sequence together with its context. The antigen is unknown. This entry is derived from a study of siplizumab effects on memory and regulatory T cells. Study outcomes and limitations: Treatment with siplizumab left mappable alloreactive CD4+ clones averaging about 63% Treg-derived, compared with 25% to 30% in controls. Greater diversity than memory cells seemed evident in naive T cells, which also appeared to be major alloresponse contributors.

Here immunoSEQ multiplex PCR was the method, and the copy in TCRdb shows in-frame clones only, minus some. The sample carries fewer than 100,000 clones, roughly 94% recorded once. CDR3 length: 17 residues. Unmatched junction bases numbered 12, after V lost 4 bases and J lost 4 bases. The germline gives CDR1 MNHNS, CDR2 SASEGT. Input material: non-Treg CD4+ T cells sorted from blood. The genes are TRBV6-1 and TRBJ1-2, with 10 bases aligning to TRBD1. The receptor was derived from a human donor in good health. The CDR3 sequence: CASSVRGDRGGSYGYTF. The CDR3 DNA reads as TGTGCCAGCAGTGTTCGAGGGGACAGGGGCGGAAGCTATGGCTACACCTTC.